The clone carrying this T cell receptor (beta chain) was counted a few times. Antigen unknown. The protocol was immunoSEQ multiplex PCR, while the TCRdb copy is restricted to in-frame clones and leaves out a portion. Among about 240,000 clones listed, more than 65% were seen once. The data originate from a study of Tregs in tolerant kidney transplant recipients. Regarding the study as a whole: Findings come from small patient numbers and require larger validation.

V was clipped by 1 base and J by 1 base; unmatched bases: 6. Germline V gene lookup returns CDR1 LNHDA and CDR2 SQIVND (reference sequence). The CDR3 covers 16 residues. The chain combines TRBV19 with TRBJ2-7; 8 bases line up with TRBD2. Sequenced: CD4+ T cells from blood. This receptor was obtained from a human donor in good health. The CDR3 reads CASSIAASGPSYEQYF. CDR3 bases: TGTGCCAGTAGTATAGCGGCTAGCGGGCCTTCCTACGAGCAGTACTTC.